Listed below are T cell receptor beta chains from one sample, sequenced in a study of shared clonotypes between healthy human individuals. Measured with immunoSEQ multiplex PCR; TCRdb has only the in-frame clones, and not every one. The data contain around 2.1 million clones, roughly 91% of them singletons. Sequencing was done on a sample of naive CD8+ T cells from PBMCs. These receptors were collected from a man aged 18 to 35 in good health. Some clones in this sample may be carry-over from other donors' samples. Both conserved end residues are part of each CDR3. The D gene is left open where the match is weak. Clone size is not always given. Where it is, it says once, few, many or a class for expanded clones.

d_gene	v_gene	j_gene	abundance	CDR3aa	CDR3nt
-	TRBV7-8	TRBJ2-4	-	CASSSGMVSAKNIQYF	TGTGCCAGCAGCTCCGGGATGGTTTCAGCCAAAAACATTCAGTACTTC
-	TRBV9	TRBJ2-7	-	CASSDRDDEQYF	TGTGCCAGCAGCGACCGGGACGACGAGCAGTACTTC
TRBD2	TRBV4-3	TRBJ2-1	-	CASSQGVLAGEGYNEQFF	TGCGCCAGCAGCCAAGGGGTATTAGCGGGAGAGGGATACAATGAGCAGTTCTTC
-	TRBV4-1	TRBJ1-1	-	CASSQDRTSLMNTEAFF	TGCGCCAGCAGCCAAGATCGGACCTCCCTTATGAACACTGAAGCTTTCTTT
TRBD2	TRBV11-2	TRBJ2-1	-	CASSLYRLAGDNEQFF	TGTGCCAGCAGCTTATATCGCCTAGCGGGAGACAATGAGCAGTTCTTC
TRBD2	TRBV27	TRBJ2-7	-	CASSLMAGVEEQYF	TGTGCCAGCAGTTTAATGGCGGGAGTTGAAGAGCAGTACTTC
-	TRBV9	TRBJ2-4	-	CASSPGGAKNIQYF	TGTGCCAGCAGCCCGGGCGGAGCCAAAAACATTCAGTACTTC
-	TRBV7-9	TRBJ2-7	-	CASSSQEGSGSYEQYF	TGTGCCAGCAGCTCCCAGGAGGGGTCCGGATCCTACGAGCAGTACTTC
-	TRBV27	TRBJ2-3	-	CASSPIQQGSDTQYF	TGTGCCAGCAGTCCGATTCAACAGGGTTCCGATACGCAGTATTTT
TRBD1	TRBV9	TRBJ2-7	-	CASSVGTGAYEQYF	TGTGCCAGCAGCGTTGGGACAGGCGCCTACGAGCAGTACTTC
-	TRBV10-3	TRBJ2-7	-	CAISPGVHEQYF	TGTGCCATCAGCCCAGGGGTACACGAGCAGTACTTC
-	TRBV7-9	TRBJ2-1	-	CASSLVLGIEQFF	TGTGCCAGCAGCTTAGTACTTGGGATTGAGCAGTTCTTC
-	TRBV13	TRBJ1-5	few	CASSTSGEPQHF	TGTGCCAGCAGCACCTCGGGAGAGCCCCAGCATTTT
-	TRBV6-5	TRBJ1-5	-	CASSYSGVKGNQPQHF	TGTGCCAGCAGTTACAGCGGGGTGAAGGGCAATCAGCCCCAGCATTTT
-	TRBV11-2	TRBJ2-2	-	CASSSPDGLDTGELFF	TGTGCCAGCAGCTCCCCCGATGGTTTGGACACCGGGGAGCTGTTTTTT
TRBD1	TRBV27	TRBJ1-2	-	CASSPRTGDYGYTF	TGTGCCAGCAGTCCCCGGACAGGGGACTATGGCTACACCTTC
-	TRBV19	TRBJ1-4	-	CASTPFGLGEKLFF	TGTGCCAGTACCCCGTTCGGGCTCGGCGAAAAACTGTTTTTT
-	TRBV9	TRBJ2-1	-	CASGTYYNEQFF	TGTGCCAGCGGGACCTATTACAATGAGCAGTTCTTC
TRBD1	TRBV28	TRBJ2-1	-	CASQPPTGVYNEQFF	TGTGCCAGCCAACCACCGACAGGGGTTTACAATGAGCAGTTCTTC
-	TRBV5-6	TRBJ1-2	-	CASSLSWDGYTF	TGTGCCAGCAGCTTGTCGTGGGACGGCTACACCTTC
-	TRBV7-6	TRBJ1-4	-	CASSHGGALNEKLFF	TGTGCCAGCAGCCATGGGGGGGCGTTAAATGAAAAACTGTTTTTT
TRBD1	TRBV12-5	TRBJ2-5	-	CASGLVAGTGLETQYF	TGTGCTAGTGGTTTGGTAGCCGGGACAGGGCTTGAGACCCAGTACTTC
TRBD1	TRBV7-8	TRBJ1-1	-	CASSAHRGYTEAFF	TGTGCCAGCAGCGCTCACAGGGGGTACACTGAAGCTTTCTTT
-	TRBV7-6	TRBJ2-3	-	CASSPEAPSTDTQYF	TGTGCCAGCAGCCCTGAAGCCCCTAGCACAGATACGCAGTATTTT
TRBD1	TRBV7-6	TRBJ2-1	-	CASSHRDSTHNEQFF	TGTGCCAGCAGCCATCGGGACAGTACCCACAATGAGCAGTTCTTC
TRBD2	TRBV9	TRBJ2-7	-	CASSVAGTTEQYF	TGTGCCAGCAGCGTAGCCGGGACTACCGAGCAGTACTTC
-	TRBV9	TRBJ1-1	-	CASSAWGNTEAFF	TGTGCCAGCAGCGCCTGGGGAAACACTGAAGCTTTCTTT
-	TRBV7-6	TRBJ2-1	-	CASSLGRGDEQFF	TGTGCCAGCAGCTTAGGCAGAGGCGATGAGCAGTTCTTC
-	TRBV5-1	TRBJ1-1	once	CASSLVWKNTEAFF	TGCGCCAGCAGCTTGGTGTGGAAGAACACTGAAGCTTTCTTT
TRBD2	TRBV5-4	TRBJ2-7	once	CASSSGLAGASSYEQYF	TGTGCCAGCAGCTCGGGACTAGCGGGGGCAAGCTCCTACGAGCAGTACTTC
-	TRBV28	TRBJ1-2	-	CASSLFGGIDGYTF	TGTGCCAGCAGTTTATTCGGGGGGATTGATGGCTACACCTTC
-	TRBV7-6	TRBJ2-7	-	CASSLGQGVYEQYF	TGTGCCAGCAGCTTAGGGCAGGGTGTCTACGAGCAGTACTTC
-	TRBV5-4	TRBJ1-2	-	CASSLFGAGRDGYTF	TGTGCCAGCAGCTTGTTCGGGGCGGGCCGGGATGGCTACACCTTC
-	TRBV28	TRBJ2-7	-	CASRDGEGLSSYEQYF	TGTGCCAGCAGGGATGGAGAGGGGCTTAGCTCCTACGAGCAGTACTTC
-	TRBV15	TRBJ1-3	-	CATSRGRLYSGNTIYF	TGTGCCACCAGCAGGGGACGATTATACTCTGGAAACACCATATATTTT
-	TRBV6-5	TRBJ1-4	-	CASSYGVDNEKLFF	TGTGCCAGCAGTTACGGGGTCGATAATGAAAAACTGTTTTTT
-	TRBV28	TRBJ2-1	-	CASSETGYDEQFF	TGTGCCAGCAGTGAAACAGGGTACGATGAGCAGTTCTTC
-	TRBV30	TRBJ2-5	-	CAWSGLAETQYF	TGTGCCTGGAGTGGGCTAGCTGAGACCCAGTACTTC
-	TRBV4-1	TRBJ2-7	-	CASSQVFGYEQYF	TGCGCCAGCAGCCAAGTTTTCGGGTACGAGCAGTACTTC
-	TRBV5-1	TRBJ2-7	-	CASSWDGTASYEQYF	TGCGCCAGCAGCTGGGACGGTACCGCTTCCTACGAGCAGTACTTC
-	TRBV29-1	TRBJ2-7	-	CSVGQDSSYEQYF	TGCAGCGTTGGTCAGGATAGCTCCTACGAGCAGTACTTC
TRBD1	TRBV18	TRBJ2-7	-	CASSPEQGSSYEQYF	TGTGCCAGCTCTCCGGAACAGGGGAGCTCCTACGAGCAGTACTTC
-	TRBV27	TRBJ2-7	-	CASSWGSAYEQYF	TGTGCCAGCAGTTGGGGCAGCGCCTACGAGCAGTACTTC
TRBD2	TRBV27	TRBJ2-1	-	CASPPGTSGYNEQFF	TGTGCCAGCCCCCCCGGGACTAGCGGGTACAATGAGCAGTTCTTC
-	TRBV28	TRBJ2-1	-	CASSPWTEKTYNEQFF	TGTGCCAGCAGTCCATGGACGGAAAAAACCTACAATGAGCAGTTCTTC
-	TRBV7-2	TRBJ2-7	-	CASSLTGGLNEQYF	TGTGCCAGCAGCTTAACTGGGGGGCTCAACGAGCAGTACTTC
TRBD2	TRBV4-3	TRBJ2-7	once	CASSQGLAGEYEQYF	TGCGCCAGCAGCCAAGGACTAGCGGGAGAGTACGAGCAGTACTTC
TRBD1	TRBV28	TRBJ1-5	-	CATTGASGNQPQHF	TGTGCGACGACAGGGGCGTCGGGCAATCAGCCCCAGCATTTT
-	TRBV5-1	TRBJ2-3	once	CASSLSNPSDTQYF	TGCGCCAGCAGCTTGTCGAACCCCTCGGATACGCAGTATTTT
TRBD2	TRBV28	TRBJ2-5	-	CASSLFRLAQETQYF	TGTGCCAGCAGTTTATTCAGACTAGCCCAAGAGACCCAGTACTTC
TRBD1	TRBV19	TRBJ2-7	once	CASSPSVGQEYEQYF	TGTGCCAGTAGTCCCTCCGTGGGACAGGAGTACGAGCAGTACTTC